What follows are 27 T cell receptor beta chains derived from one specimen sequenced in a study of T-cell reconstitution after alpha-beta-depleted transplantation in children (dated by TCRdb to 2015 to 2016). Libraries were prepared through PCR. The reads were generated on an Illumina HiSeq 2500. Molecular barcoding was employed in the preparation of TCR libraries, with unique molecular identifiers being used to normalize TCRbeta repertoire quantification. Using fastp trimming at Q25 and MiXCR clonotype assembly, TCRdb reanalyzed the public sequencing data and kept in-frame beta chains. Rows matching on CDR3 protein sequence are summarized as one entry with the most common DNA and genes. In all, the sample holds approximately 200,000 distinct CDR3 sequences, and roughly 15% of those were seen once. Clones ranked in the top ten supply roughly an eighth of the sample. Sequenced here: PBMCs from the stem cell graft donor, sampled from the stem cell graft. The receptor source for this set is a human donor who donated a stem cell graft to a child with acute lymphoblastic leukemia.

This clonotype was seen ten or more times. This chain joins TRBV20-1 and TRBJ2-1, with 9 bases aligning to TRBD2. The CDR3 spans 17 residues. V shed 1 base, J shed 0 bases, and the junction held 7 bases outside the gene matches. In germline, CDR1 is DFQATT, CDR2 SNEGSKA (reference sequence). CDR3 amino acids: CSARGPSGASSYNEQFF. The CDR3 DNA reads TGCAGTGCTAGAGGTCCTAGCGGGGCCAGCTCCTACAATGAGCAGTTCTTC.

This clonotype occurred many times. Here the CDR3 DNA reads TGTGCCAGCAGCCCCCGGGCGAGGGGAGGCTACGAGCAGTACTTC. Encoded protein: CASSPRARGGYEQYF. The rearrangement links TRBV7-9 to TRBJ2-7; possibly TRBD2 for D (6 bases). From germline, CDR1 is SEHNR and CDR2 FQNEAQ (reference sequence). V lost 5 bases and J lost 3, with 17 bases in between. The CDR3 length is 15 residues. The full variable domain, completed using reference TRBV7-9 and TRBJ2-7, is DTGVSQNPRHKITKRGQNVTFRCDPISEHNRLYWYRQTLGQGPEFLTYFQNEAQLEKSRLLSDRFSAERPKGSFSTLEIQRTEQGDSAMYLCASSPRARGGYEQYFGPGTRLTVT.

The chain employs TRBV12-3 or TRBV12-4 and TRBJ2-1, with D possibly being TRBD2 (5 bases). V was shortened by 6 bases and J by 3 bases, with 15 bases between the two germline ends. The CDR3 runs 15 residues. In DNA form, the CDR3 reads TGTGCCAGCAGCCCATTTCAGCGGAGCTACAATGAGCAGTTCTTC. It codes for CASSPFQRSYNEQFF.

CDR3 DNA sequence: TGTGCCAGCACTACGGGACGTAGCACAGATACGCAGTATTTT. It yields the protein CASTTGRSTDTQYF. The chain couples TRBV5-6 to TRBJ2-3; D possibly uses TRBD1 or TRBD2 (5 bases each). Trimming removed 6 bases at V and 0 bases at J, with 11 bases between. Per germline, CDR1 SGHDT and CDR2 YYEEEE. The CDR3 contains 14 residues.

This clonotype was picked up many times. The chain uses TRBV19 and TRBJ2-1; 7 bases are a match to TRBD2. V shed 3 bases, J shed 1 base, and the junction held 3 bases outside the gene matches. CDR3 size: 15 residues. Germline values: CDR1 LNHDA, CDR2 SQIVND (reference sequence). CDR3 region: CASSMTGGSYNEQFF. The CDR3 DNA reads TGTGCCAGTAGTATGACGGGAGGTTCCTACAATGAGCAGTTCTTC.

This clonotype came up many times. This chain connects TRBV10-2 to TRBJ2-5; D gene uncertain. Trimming removed 6 bases at V and 4 bases at J, with 6 bases between. This CDR3 has 11 residues. Germline CDR1 and CDR2: WSHSY and SAAADI. CDR3 DNA: TGCGCCAGCAGGGACGGAGAGACCCAGTACTTC. This sequence encodes CASRDGETQYF.

V and J are TRBV6-5 and TRBJ2-7; a weak D match, TRBD2 (7 bases). The CDR3 has 14 amino acids. The V gene's germline CDR1 is MNHEY and CDR2 SVGAGI. V lost 2 bases to trimming and J lost 3 bases, with 11 bases between them. In nucleotides, the CDR3 is TGTGCCAGCAGTTACGGGGGGGCTGGCTACGAGCAGTACTTC. This codes for CASSYGGAGYEQYF.

This clonotype was detected many times. The chain links TRBV7-9 to TRBJ2-7, with D perhaps TRBD1 (6 bases). The CDR3 spans 15 residues. CDR1 and CDR2 (germline): SEHNR, FQNEAQ (reference sequence). Trimming took 0 bases from V and 2 from J, leaving 11 bases between them. Here the CDR3 DNA reads TGTGCCAGCAGCTTAGCCCAGGGGACAACCTACGAGCAGTACTTC. Protein sequence: CASSLAQGTTYEQYF. Complete variable domain (other parts from reference TRBV7-9 and TRBJ2-7): DTGVSQNPRHKITKRGQNVTFRCDPISEHNRLYWYRQTLGQGPEFLTYFQNEAQLEKSRLLSDRFSAERPKGSFSTLEIQRTEQGDSAMYLCASSLAQGTTYEQYFGPGTRLTVT.

This clonotype was counted many times. The rearrangement links TRBV5-1 to TRBJ2-1, with 11 bases lining up with TRBD2. CDR1 and CDR2 from the germline V gene are SGHRS and YFSETQ. CDR3 length equals 18 residues. V shed 1 base and J 0 bases; nucleotides not matched to a gene: 6. CDR3 loop: CASSLWTSGSSSYNEQFF. The DNA of the CDR3 is TGCGCCAGCAGCTTGTGGACTAGCGGGTCCAGCTCCTACAATGAGCAGTTCTTC.

This clonotype showed up many times. This rearrangement joins TRBV12-3 or TRBV12-4 to TRBJ2-1, with TRBD2 matching 13 bases. Trimming took 8 bases from V and 9 from J; bases not matched to a gene: 13. This CDR3 contains 16 residues. The CDR3 loop is CASGIWTSGSSVEQFF. As DNA, the CDR3 is TGTGCCAGCGGAATCTGGACTAGCGGGAGTTCTGTTGAGCAGTTCTTC.

This clonotype was detected ten times or more. The chain carries TRBV5-1 and TRBJ2-3, with D hard to call. CDR3 length: 14 amino acids. CDR1 and CDR2 from the germline V gene are SGHRS and YFSETQ. V was shortened by 4 bases and J by 4 bases, with 13 bases between the two germline ends. The CDR3 nucleotides are TGCGCCAGCAGCGTGCTAGAAGGTGCAGATACGCAGTATTTT. Its translation: CASSVLEGADTQYF.

The count of this clonotype is one. This chain connects TRBV11-3 to TRBJ2-1, with 12 bases fitting TRBD2. V shed 5 bases, J shed 5 bases, and the junction held 4 bases outside the gene matches. The CDR3 sequence is 15 residues long. Germline-derived CDR1 and CDR2 are SGHNT and YENEEA. The CDR3 sequence: CASSARTSGNNEQFF. The CDR3 bases are TGTGCCAGCAGCGCGAGGACTAGCGGGAACAATGAGCAGTTCTTC. The full variable domain, in which reference TRBV11-3 and TRBJ2-1 provide the parts outside the CDR3, is EAGVVQSPRYKIIEKKQPVAFWCNPISGHNTLYWYLQNLGQGPELLIRYENEEAVDDSQLPKDRFSAERLKGVDSTLKIQPAELGDSAVYLCASSARTSGNNEQFFGPGTRLTVL.

V gene TRBV6-2 or TRBV6-3 combines with J gene TRBJ1-5; no reliable D call. Trimming removed 6 bases at V and 1 base at J, with 4 bases between. The V gene's germline CDR1 is MNHEY and CDR2 SVGEGT. CDR3 size: 12 residues. CDR3 in amino acids: CASRFSNQPQHF. CDR3 DNA sequence: TGTGCCAGCAGGTTCAGCAATCAGCCCCAGCATTTT.

This clonotype was seen many times. The gene calls are TRBV12-3 or TRBV12-4 and TRBJ2-3; D gene ambiguous. The CDR3 loop spans 12 amino acids. V was cut by 6 bases and J by 5 bases, with 9 bases left in between. Here the CDR3 reads CASSLQIDTQYF. The CDR3, as DNA: TGTGCCAGCAGCTTGCAGATAGATACGCAGTATTTT.

This clonotype came up many times. The V gene is TRBV5-4, the J gene TRBJ1-2, with D perhaps TRBD1 (6 bases). This CDR3 is 15 amino acids long. CDR1 is SGHNT and CDR2 is YYREEE in the germline V gene (reference sequence). V lost 3 bases to trimming and J lost 2 bases, with 14 bases between them. CDR3 coding DNA: TGTGCCAGCAGCTCGCTGACAGGAGAAAACTATGGCTACACCTTC. It translates to CASSSLTGENYGYTF.

Many counts were recorded for this clonotype. The V gene is TRBV5-1, the J gene TRBJ2-7; tentative D call: TRBD1 (5 bases). Germline-derived CDR1 and CDR2 are SGHRS and YFSETQ. Trimming shortened V by 0 bases and J by 3 bases, and 10 bases separated the two germline ends. This CDR3 region has 14 residues. CDR3 DNA sequence: TGCGCCAGCAGCTTGGGGGGCGGAAACTACGAGCAGTACTTC. The encoded protein is CASSLGGGNYEQYF.

This clonotype was detected ten times or more. The gene calls are TRBV18 and TRBJ2-1, with D perhaps matching TRBD2 (7 bases). CDR1 and CDR2 (germline): KGHSH, LQKENI. CDR3 length: 15 residues. V was pared by 3 bases and J by 7 bases, with 16 bases between. CDR3 DNA sequence: TGTGCCAGCTCACCCTTCCGAGGGAGGGGGAATGAGCAGTTCTTC. It yields the protein CASSPFRGRGNEQFF.

This clonotype has a count of ten or more. The chain carries TRBV12-3 or TRBV12-4 and TRBJ2-5, with unresolved D. The CDR3 length is 13 residues. Trimming took 6 bases from V and 3 from J, leaving 11 bases between them. In DNA, the CDR3 is TGTGCCAGCAGGCGTCTAATAGAAGAGACCCAGTACTTC. Protein: CASRRLIEETQYF.

The table lists this clonotype with many counts. This chain's CDR3 is CASSPRTSGYEQYF. The CDR3 coding sequence is TGTGCCAGCAGTCCTCGGACTAGCGGTTACGAGCAGTACTTC. The chain uses TRBV12-3 or TRBV12-4 and TRBJ2-7; 10 bases align to TRBD2. The CDR3 runs 14 residues. The V gene end was trimmed by 5 bases and the J gene end by 4 bases; junction bases not matched to a gene: 5.

The rearrangement joins TRBV7-9 to TRBJ2-2, with D perhaps TRBD1 (7 bases). CDR3 length equals 17 residues. The V end lost 5 bases, the J end lost 7 bases, and 23 bases lay between the germline ends. Germline-derived CDR1 and CDR2 are SEHNR and FQNEAQ (reference sequence). CDR3 nucleotides: TGTGCCAGCAGCCCACCTCTCCGGGGGACAGAAAACGGGGAGCTGTTTTTT. Residues: CASSPPLRGTENGELFF.

About this clonotype: With a much larger clone just one base away, this may be a read error. The V call is TRBV3-1, the J call TRBJ2-3; D perhaps matches TRBD2 (5 bases). Germline V gives CDR1 LGHDT, CDR2 YNNKEL (reference sequence). The CDR3 covers 18 residues. CDR3 bases: TGTGCCAGCTGCCAAGTACTGAACGGTGAGGGAGAACAAAATACGCAGTATTTT. It encodes CASCQVLNGEGEQNTQYF.

This clonotype was detected ten times or more. The chain links TRBV5-6 to TRBJ1-3; weak D call: TRBD1 (6 bases). This CDR3 contains 14 residues. Deletions cut 1 base from V and 4 bases from J, with 9 bases between. CDR1 SGHDT and CDR2 YYEEEE come from the germline V gene. The CDR3 region has the DNA TGTGCCAGCAGCTTGCAGGGGAGAGGAAACACCATATATTTT. This sequence encodes CASSLQGRGNTIYF.

This clonotype was detected ten times or more. The V and J genes are TRBV10-3 and TRBJ2-7, with D unclear. This CDR3 has 13 residues. The germline V gene has CDR1 ENHRY and CDR2 SYGVKD. V was clipped by 3 bases and J by 4 bases, with 10 bases between them. CDR3 loop: CAISDQEGYEQYF. The CDR3 DNA reads as TGTGCCATCAGTGACCAGGAAGGGTACGAGCAGTACTTC.

V and J are TRBV12-3 or TRBV12-4 and TRBJ1-3; D remains ambiguous. The CDR3 extends over 14 amino acids. V was cut by 5 bases and J by 4 bases, with 12 bases left in between. The CDR3 is CASSQPSSGNTIYF. In DNA form, the CDR3 reads TGTGCCAGCAGTCAGCCATCATCGGGAAACACCATATATTTT.

This clonotype was seen ten or more times. V gene TRBV5-1 combines with J gene TRBJ2-6, with no clear D. Between the trimmed V and J ends, which lost 2 bases and 1 base, there was a span of 10 bases. From germline, CDR1 is SGHRS and CDR2 YFSETQ. This CDR3 contains 16 residues. CDR3 in DNA: TGCGCCAGCAGCTTAGGATACGTGTCTGGGGCCAACGTCCTGACTTTC. It yields the protein CASSLGYVSGANVLTF.

Ten or more counts support this clonotype. CDR3: CASSRGLAEITDTQYF. The CDR3 nucleotides are TGCGCCAGCAGCCGGGGACTAGCCGAAATCACAGATACGCAGTATTTT. This sequence joins TRBV5-1 and TRBJ2-3; 9 bases align to TRBD2. Unmatched junction bases numbered 8, after V lost 4 bases and J lost 2 bases. CDR1 and CDR2 (germline): SGHRS, YFSETQ. The CDR3 has 16 residues.

This clonotype was seen repeatedly, ten times or more. The chain has TRBV5-6 and TRBJ2-3, with TRBD2 as a possible D gene (6 bases). CDR3 length: 11 amino acids. Germline V gene data show CDR1 as SGHDT and CDR2 as YYEEEE. Trimming removed 4 bases at V and 9 bases at J, with 9 bases between. The chain's CDR3 is CASSQGRTQYF. Here the CDR3 DNA reads TGTGCCAGCAGCCAAGGGAGGACGCAGTATTTT.